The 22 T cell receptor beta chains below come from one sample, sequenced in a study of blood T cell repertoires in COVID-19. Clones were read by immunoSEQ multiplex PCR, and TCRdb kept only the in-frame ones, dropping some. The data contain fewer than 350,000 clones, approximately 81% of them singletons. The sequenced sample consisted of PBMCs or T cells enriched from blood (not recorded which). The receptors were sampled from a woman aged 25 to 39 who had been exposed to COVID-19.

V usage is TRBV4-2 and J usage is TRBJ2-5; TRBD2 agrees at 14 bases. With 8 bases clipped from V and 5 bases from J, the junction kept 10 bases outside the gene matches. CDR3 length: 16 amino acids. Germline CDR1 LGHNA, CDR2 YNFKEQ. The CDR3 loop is CASARSTSGGEETQYF. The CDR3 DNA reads TGTGCCAGCGCACGTTCGACTAGCGGGGGGGAGGAGACCCAGTACTTC.

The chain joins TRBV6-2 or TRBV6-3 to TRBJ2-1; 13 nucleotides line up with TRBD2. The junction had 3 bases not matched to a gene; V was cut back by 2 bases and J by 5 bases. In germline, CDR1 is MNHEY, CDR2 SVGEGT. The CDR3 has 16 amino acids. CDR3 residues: CASSYQLAGGDNEQFF. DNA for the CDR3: TGTGCCAGCAGTTACCAACTAGCGGGAGGGGACAATGAGCAGTTCTTC.

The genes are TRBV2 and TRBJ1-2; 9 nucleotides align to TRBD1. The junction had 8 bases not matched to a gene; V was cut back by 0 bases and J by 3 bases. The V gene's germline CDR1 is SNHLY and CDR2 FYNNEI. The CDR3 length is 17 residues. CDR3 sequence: CASSEALGQGGDYGYTF. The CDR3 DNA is TGTGCCAGCAGTGAAGCTCTGGGACAGGGTGGTGACTATGGCTACACCTTC.

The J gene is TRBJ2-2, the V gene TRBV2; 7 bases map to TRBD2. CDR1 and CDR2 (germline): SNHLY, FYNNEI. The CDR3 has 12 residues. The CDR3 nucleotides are TGTGGAGGGGACTATAACACCGGGGAGCTGTTTTTT. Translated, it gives CGGDYNTGELFF.

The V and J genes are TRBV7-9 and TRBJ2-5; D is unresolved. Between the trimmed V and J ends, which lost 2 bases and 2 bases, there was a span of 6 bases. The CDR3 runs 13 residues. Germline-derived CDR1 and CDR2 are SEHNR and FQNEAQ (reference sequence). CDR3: CASSLQQQETQYF. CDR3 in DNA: TGTGCCAGCAGCTTACAACAGCAAGAGACCCAGTACTTC.

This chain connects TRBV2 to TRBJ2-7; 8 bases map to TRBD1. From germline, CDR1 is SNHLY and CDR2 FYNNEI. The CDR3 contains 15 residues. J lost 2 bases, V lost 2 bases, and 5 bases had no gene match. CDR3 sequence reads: CASSELGQGTYEQYF. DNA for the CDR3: TGTGCCAGCAGTGAACTTGGACAGGGAACCTACGAGCAGTACTTC.

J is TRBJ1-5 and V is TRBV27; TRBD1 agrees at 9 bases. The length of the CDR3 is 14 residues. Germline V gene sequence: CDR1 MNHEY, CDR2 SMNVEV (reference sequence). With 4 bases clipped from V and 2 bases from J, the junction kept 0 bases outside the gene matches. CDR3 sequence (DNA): TGTGCCAGCAGTTGGACAGGGGGCAATCAGCCCCAGCATTTT. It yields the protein CASSWTGGNQPQHF.

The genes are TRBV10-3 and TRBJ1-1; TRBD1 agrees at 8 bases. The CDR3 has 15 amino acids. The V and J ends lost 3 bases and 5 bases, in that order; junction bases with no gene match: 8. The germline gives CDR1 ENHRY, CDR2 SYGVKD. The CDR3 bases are TGTGCCATCAGTGATGGGGGACAGGTGTATACTGAAGCTTTCTTT. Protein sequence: CAISDGGQVYTEAFF.

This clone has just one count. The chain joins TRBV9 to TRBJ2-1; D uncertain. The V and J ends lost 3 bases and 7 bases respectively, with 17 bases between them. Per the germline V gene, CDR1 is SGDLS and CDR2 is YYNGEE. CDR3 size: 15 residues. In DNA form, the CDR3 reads TGTGCCAGCAGCGCAGAAGGAGCGAATTGGAATGAGCAGTTCTTC. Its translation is CASSAEGANWNEQFF.

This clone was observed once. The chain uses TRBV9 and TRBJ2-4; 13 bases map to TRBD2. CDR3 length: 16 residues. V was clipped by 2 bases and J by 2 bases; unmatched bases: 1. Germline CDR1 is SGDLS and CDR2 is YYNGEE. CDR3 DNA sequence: TGTGCCAGCAGCGTGGGACTAGCGGGACCCAAAAACATTCAGTACTTC. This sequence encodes CASSVGLAGPKNIQYF.

CDR3 sequence: CASSEARGSSPLHF. CDR3 nucleotides: TGTGCCAGCAGTGAAGCGCGGGGTAGCTCACCCCTCCACTTT. The rearrangement links TRBV6-1 to TRBJ1-6; D is uncertain. CDR1 MNHNS and CDR2 SASEGT come from the germline V gene. V lost 0 bases to trimming and J lost 10 bases, with 10 bases between them. CDR3 length equals 14 residues.

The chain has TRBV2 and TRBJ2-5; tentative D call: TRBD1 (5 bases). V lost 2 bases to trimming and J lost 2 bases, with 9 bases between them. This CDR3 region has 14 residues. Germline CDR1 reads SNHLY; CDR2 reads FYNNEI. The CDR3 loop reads CASSERGHQETQYF. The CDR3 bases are TGTGCCAGCAGTGAACGAGGACATCAAGAGACCCAGTACTTC.

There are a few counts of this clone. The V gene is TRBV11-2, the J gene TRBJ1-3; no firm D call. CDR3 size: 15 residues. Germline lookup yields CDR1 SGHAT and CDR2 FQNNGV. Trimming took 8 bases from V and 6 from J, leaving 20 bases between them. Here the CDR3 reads CASSHPRTALNTIYF. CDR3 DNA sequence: TGTGCCAGCTCTCATCCCCGGACTGCTTTAAACACCATATATTTT.

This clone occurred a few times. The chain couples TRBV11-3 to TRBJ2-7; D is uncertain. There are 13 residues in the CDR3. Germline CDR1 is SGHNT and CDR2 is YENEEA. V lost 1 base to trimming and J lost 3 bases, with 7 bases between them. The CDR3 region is CASSLGTNYEQYF. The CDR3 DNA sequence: TGTGCCAGCAGCTTAGGAACTAACTACGAGCAGTACTTC.

DNA for the CDR3: TGCGCCAGCAGCTTCGGACACGATCAGCCCCAGCATTTT. Its protein is CASSFGHDQPQHF. The genes are TRBV5-1 and TRBJ1-5; the D gene is possibly TRBD1 (5 bases). This CDR3 spans 13 amino acids. CDR1 and CDR2 (germline): SGHRS, YFSETQ. The V end was cut by 2 bases, the J end by 5 bases, with 8 bases between.

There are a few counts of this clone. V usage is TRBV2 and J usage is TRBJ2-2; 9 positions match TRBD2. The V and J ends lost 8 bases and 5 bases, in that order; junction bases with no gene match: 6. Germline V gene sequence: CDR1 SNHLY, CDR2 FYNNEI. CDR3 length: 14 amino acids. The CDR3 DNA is TGTGCCAGCCAACGGGCGGGAGGGACCGGGGAGCTGTTTTTT. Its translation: CASQRAGGTGELFF. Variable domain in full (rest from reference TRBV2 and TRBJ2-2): EPEVTQTPSHQVTQMGQEVILRCVPISNHLYFYWYRQILGQKVEFLVSFYNNEISEKSEIFDDQFSVERPDGSNFTLKIRSTKLEDSAMYFCASQRAGGTGELFFGEGSRLTVL.

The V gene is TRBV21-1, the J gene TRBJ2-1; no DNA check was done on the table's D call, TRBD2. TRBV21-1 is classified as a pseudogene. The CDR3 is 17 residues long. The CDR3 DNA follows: TGTGCCAGCAGCAAAAGAAGGGGGGGGAGCTTTTCTAATGAGCAGTTCTTC. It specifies CASSKRRGGSFSNEQFF.

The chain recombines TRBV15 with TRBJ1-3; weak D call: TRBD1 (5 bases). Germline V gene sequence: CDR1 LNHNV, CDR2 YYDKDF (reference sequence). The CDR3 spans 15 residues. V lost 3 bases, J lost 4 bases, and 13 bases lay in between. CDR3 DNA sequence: TGTGCCACCAGCAGCGACTTGGGGGGAGGAAACACCATATATTTT. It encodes CATSSDLGGGNTIYF.

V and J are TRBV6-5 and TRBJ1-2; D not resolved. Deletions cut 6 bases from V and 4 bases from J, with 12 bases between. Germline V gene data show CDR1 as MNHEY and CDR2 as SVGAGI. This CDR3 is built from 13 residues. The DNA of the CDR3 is TGTGCCAGCAGGGGTGAGGGCGGCTATGGCTACACCTTC. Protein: CASRGEGGYGYTF.

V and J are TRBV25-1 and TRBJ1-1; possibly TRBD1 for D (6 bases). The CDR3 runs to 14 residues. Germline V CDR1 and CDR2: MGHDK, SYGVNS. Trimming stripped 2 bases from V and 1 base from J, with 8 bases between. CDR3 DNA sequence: TGTGCCAGCAGTGAAAGGGGGTGGAACACTGAAGCTTTCTTT. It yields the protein CASSERGWNTEAFF.

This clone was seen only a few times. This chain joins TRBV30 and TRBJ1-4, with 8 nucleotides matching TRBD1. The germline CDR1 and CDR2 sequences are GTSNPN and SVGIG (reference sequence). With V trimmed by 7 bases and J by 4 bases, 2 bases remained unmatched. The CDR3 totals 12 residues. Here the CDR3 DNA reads TGTGCCTACGACAGGGGTAATGAAAAACTGTTTTTT. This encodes CAYDRGNEKLFF.

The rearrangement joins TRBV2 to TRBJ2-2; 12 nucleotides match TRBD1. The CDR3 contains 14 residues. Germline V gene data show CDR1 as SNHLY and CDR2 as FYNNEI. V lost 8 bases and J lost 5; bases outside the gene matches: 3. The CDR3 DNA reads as TGTGCCAGCGGGGGACAGGGGGCGACCGGGGAGCTGTTTTTT. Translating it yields CASGGQGATGELFF.